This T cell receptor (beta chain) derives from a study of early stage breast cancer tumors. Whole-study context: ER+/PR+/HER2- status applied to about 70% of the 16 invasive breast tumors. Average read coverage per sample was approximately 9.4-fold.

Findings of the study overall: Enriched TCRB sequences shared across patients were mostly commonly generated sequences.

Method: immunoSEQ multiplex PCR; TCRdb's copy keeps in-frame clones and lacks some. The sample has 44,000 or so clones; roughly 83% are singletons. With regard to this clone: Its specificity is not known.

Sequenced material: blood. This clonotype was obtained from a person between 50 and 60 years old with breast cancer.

CDR3 protein: CASSSAESSGNTIYF. Here the CDR3 DNA reads TGTGCCAGCAGTTCAGCGGAGAGCTCTGGAAACACCATATATTTT. J is TRBJ1-3 and V is TRBV28; D is unresolved. Germline CDR1 MDHEN, CDR2 SYDVKM. The CDR3 is 15 residues long. V lost 4 bases and J lost 0, with 10 bases in between.